The text below deals with one T cell receptor (beta chain). Its specificity is unknown. Primers for the PCR totalled 60 Vbeta and 13 Jbeta. Measured with immunoSEQ multiplex PCR; TCRdb has only the in-frame clones, and not every one. Of tens of thousands of clones in the sample, around 80% were seen once. This sample is drawn from a study of cytomegalovirus exposure and HLA in healthy donors. Overall study context: Sequencing of 150 million to 200 million T cells in an earlier analysis found 100 million to 140 million unique TCR beta sequences.

Notes on the study in general: Sequencing likely produced, as an artifact, a cluster of highly shared sequence variants. Associated with HLA alleles at 0.05 false discovery rate in a later analysis were 16,951 TCR beta sequences. Reportedly, diagnosis of cytomegalovirus status by the classifier showed high specificity and sensitivity.

The sample was PBMCs. The receptor was isolated from a male donor in good health and CMV-seropositive.

CDR3 region: CSATSQDEQFF. The DNA of the CDR3 is TGCAGTGCTACGTCCCAGGATGAGCAGTTCTTC. This rearrangement joins TRBV20-1 to TRBJ2-1, with unresolved D. Per germline, CDR1 DFQATT and CDR2 SNEGSKA (reference sequence). This CDR3 has 11 residues. V gave up 4 bases and J gave up 8 bases, with 9 bases separating them.